These 23 T cell receptor beta chains were sequenced from one sample in a study of response to subunit inactivated influenza vaccine. TCRdb independently ran MiXCR on the RT-PCR reads; one entry per CDR3 protein. Of some 850,000 distinct CDR3 sequences detected, about 18% appear once; the ten largest clones hold roughly 10%. The source material was PBMCs from blood, sampled more than 4 days after vaccination. These receptor sequences come from a man aged 45-65 years who received an inactivated influenza vaccine.

This clonotype was picked up a small number of times. The V call is TRBV20-1, the J call TRBJ2-7; 8 bases are shared with TRBD2. This CDR3 is built from 16 residues. The germline gives CDR1 DFQATT, CDR2 SNEGSKA (reference sequence). V was pared by 0 bases and J by 3 bases, with 10 bases of the junction left unmatched. CDR3 coding DNA: TGCAGTGCTAGAGACCCAGGCGGGGGGCGTATCTACGAGCAGTACTTC. Amino acids: CSARDPGGGRIYEQYF.

This clonotype appeared many times. The chain carries TRBV12-3 or TRBV12-4 and TRBJ2-5; 8 bases are shared with TRBD1. This CDR3 has 14 amino acids. J was trimmed by 4 bases and V by 3 bases; bases with no gene match: 4. The CDR3 bases are TGTGCCAGCAGTTTCAGGGGGCCTATAGAGACCCAGTACTTC. Amino acid sequence: CASSFRGPIETQYF.

The genes are TRBV20-1 and TRBJ2-5, with a weak D call TRBD1 (6 bases). Between the trimmed V and J ends, which lost 4 bases and 1 base, there was a span of 13 bases. This CDR3 has 14 amino acids. CDR1 is DFQATT, CDR2 SNEGSKA, per germline (reference sequence). In DNA, the CDR3 is TGCAGTGCTAAAAAGACAGGAACCCAAGAGACCCAGTACTTC. This codes for CSAKKTGTQETQYF.

This clonotype was detected only a few times. The rearrangement uses TRBV20-1 and TRBJ1-5; D unresolved. This CDR3 comprises 15 residues. V was shortened by 0 bases and J by 1 base, with 10 bases between the two germline ends. Germline CDR1 DFQATT, CDR2 SNEGSKA (reference sequence). Written as DNA, the CDR3 is TGCAGTGCTAGAGATAACACTGGGAGCAATCAGCCCCAGCATTTT. It is translated as CSARDNTGSNQPQHF.

The chain uses TRBV4-3 and TRBJ2-3; the match to TRBD1 covers 7 bases. Trimming took 0 bases from V and 1 from J; bases not matched to a gene: 4. Germline CDR1 and CDR2: LGHNA and YSLEER. CDR3 size: 16 residues. The CDR3 region has the DNA TGCGCCAGCAGCCAAGACCGGACAGGCGGCACAGATACGCAGTATTTT. Its translation: CASSQDRTGGTDTQYF.

This clonotype has only a few counts. V and J are TRBV3-1 and TRBJ2-7, with unresolved D. The CDR3 runs to 14 residues. Trimming left V 1 base short and J 5 bases short, with 12 bases between. CDR1 LGHDT and CDR2 YNNKEL come from the germline V gene (reference sequence). CDR3 residues: CASSQGQSPHEQYF. As DNA, the CDR3 is TGTGCCAGCAGCCAAGGGCAAAGTCCCCACGAGCAGTACTTC.

CDR3 residues: CASSRQGENTEAFF. CDR3 bases: TGTGCCAGCTCGAGACAGGGCGAGAACACTGAAGCTTTCTTT. The rearrangement uses TRBV18 and TRBJ1-1; 7 bases map to TRBD1. The junction had 5 bases not matched to a gene; V was cut back by 6 bases and J by 1 base. Looked up from germline, CDR1 is KGHSH and CDR2 is LQKENI. The CDR3 contains 14 residues. Supplemented by reference TRBV18 and TRBJ1-1, the full variable domain reads NAGVMQNPRHLVRRRGQEARLRCSPMKGHSHVYWYRQLPEEGLKFMVYLQKENIIDESGMPKERFSAEFPKEGPSILRIQQVVRGDSAAYFCASSRQGENTEAFFGQGTRLTVV.

This clonotype was recorded a few times. This sequence joins TRBV5-6 and TRBJ1-1; no definite D call. Germline CDR1 is SGHDT and CDR2 is YYEEEE. Trimming cost V 1 base and J 0 bases, with 13 bases left between them. The CDR3 spans 16 residues. Written as DNA, the CDR3 is TGTGCCAGCAGCTTGACGGCAGGCCCTGTGAACACTGAAGCTTTCTTT. Its translation is CASSLTAGPVNTEAFF.

This chain uses TRBV2 with TRBJ2-6; D uncertain. The CDR3 sequence is 15 residues long. Germline loops: CDR1 SNHLY, CDR2 FYNNEI. Deletions cut 7 bases from V and 0 bases from J, with 10 bases between. The CDR3 here is CASNAEDSGANVLTF. As DNA, the CDR3 is TGTGCCAGCAACGCGGAAGACTCTGGGGCCAACGTCCTGACTTTC.

The chain couples TRBV5-1 to TRBJ2-7; tentatively, D is TRBD1 (5 bases). The CDR3 is 15 amino acids. Germline V gene lookup returns CDR1 SGHRS and CDR2 YFSETQ. Trimming took off 4 bases at V and 0 bases at J, with 14 bases between the two ends. The DNA for the CDR3 is TGCGCCAGCAGCCAACACAGGTTCAGCTCCTACGAGCAGTACTTC. Amino acids: CASSQHRFSSYEQYF.

V usage is TRBV7-2 and J usage is TRBJ1-6, with 7 bases matching TRBD1. Germline V lookup: CDR1 SGHTA, CDR2 FQGNSA. After removal of 7 bases from V and 7 bases from J, the junction contained 13 bases not matched to a gene. This CDR3 is 16 amino acids long. CDR3 sequence (DNA): TGTGCCAGCACCGGCCAGGGGGTTGCGGGAAATTCACCCCTCCACTTT. Its protein product is CASTGQGVAGNSPLHF.

The V gene is TRBV20-1, the J gene TRBJ1-1; unclear D gene. Germline CDR1 is DFQATT and CDR2 is SNEGSKA (reference sequence). Between the trimmed V and J ends, which lost 1 base and 1 base, there was a span of 10 bases. This CDR3 contains 14 residues. DNA for the CDR3: TGCAGTGCTAGAGTTGGGCCAGGGAACACTGAAGCTTTCTTT. Its protein product is CSARVGPGNTEAFF.

This clonotype was seen more than once but under ten times. The genes are TRBV24-1 and TRBJ2-3; the D gene is possibly TRBD1 (6 bases). Trimming pared 4 bases from V and 0 bases from J, leaving 13 bases between. Germline V gene sequence: CDR1 KGHDR, CDR2 SFDVKD. CDR3 size: 16 residues. In DNA, the CDR3 is TGTGCCACCAGTGACCCCGGGACACTGAGCACAGATACGCAGTATTTT. Its protein product is CATSDPGTLSTDTQYF.

This clonotype was counted between two and nine times. The chain recombines TRBV27 with TRBJ2-1; 9 bases fit TRBD1. J gave up 1 base and V 10 bases, and 8 bases lay outside the gene matches. Per germline, CDR1 MNHEY and CDR2 SMNVEV (reference sequence). CDR3 size: 15 residues. Here the CDR3 reads CATDSGTGSYNEQFF. The CDR3 nucleotides are TGTGCCACCGACTCCGGGACAGGGTCCTACAATGAGCAGTTCTTC.

This chain joins TRBV25-1 and TRBJ2-5; D is unclear. The germline V gene has CDR1 MGHDK and CDR2 SYGVNS. The CDR3 sequence is 13 residues long. V lost 4 bases, J lost 5 bases, and 11 bases lay in between. In DNA form, the CDR3 reads TGTGCCAGCAGTGGGTCCACCAGCGAGACCCAGTACTTC. Its protein is CASSGSTSETQYF.

This clonotype occurred a few times. CDR3: CASSLAFRQGYGYTF. The DNA for the CDR3 is TGTGCCAGCAGCTTAGCGTTCAGGCAGGGCTATGGCTACACCTTC. The genes are TRBV7-2 and TRBJ1-2; the D gene is possibly TRBD1 (5 bases). Deletions cut 0 bases from V and 4 bases from J, with 12 bases between. The CDR3 contains 15 residues. The germline V gene has CDR1 SGHTA and CDR2 FQGNSA. Filled out from reference TRBV7-2 and TRBJ1-2, the complete variable domain reads GAGVSQSPSNKVTEKGKDVELRCDPISGHTALYWYRQSLGQGLEFLIYFQGNSAPDKSGLPSDRFSAERTGGSVSTLTIQRTQQEDSAVYLCASSLAFRQGYGYTFGSGTRLTVV.

This clonotype was picked up a small number of times. The chain couples TRBV7-2 to TRBJ1-5; tentatively, D is TRBD1 (6 bases). Germline V gives CDR1 SGHTA, CDR2 FQGNSA. The germline V and J ends were trimmed by 4 bases and 0 bases, with 7 bases remaining between them. The CDR3 is 14 amino acids. CDR3 nucleotides: TGTGCCAGCAGCTCAGGGGTTAGCAATCAGCCCCAGCATTTT. This sequence encodes CASSSGVSNQPQHF.

This clonotype was recorded once. This chain uses TRBV7-8 with TRBJ2-7; 14 positions match TRBD2. J was trimmed by 6 bases and V by 1 base; bases with no gene match: 5. The CDR3 is 16 residues long. Germline loops: CDR1 SGHVS, CDR2 FQNEAQ. Here the CDR3 DNA reads TGTGCCAGCAGCTTAGTCCTCGGACTAGCGGGAGGCGAGCAGTACTTC. Translated, it gives CASSLVLGLAGGEQYF.

This sequence joins TRBV7-3 and TRBJ1-4, with D possibly being TRBD1 (6 bases). V shed 8 bases and J shed 8 bases, with 15 bases lying between them. Germline V gene sequence: CDR1 SGHTA, CDR2 FQGTGA. This CDR3 has 13 residues. CDR3 protein: CASSRGRGEKLFF. CDR3 sequence (DNA): TGTGCCAGCTCCAGAGGGAGGGGGGAAAAACTGTTTTTT. The full variable domain, its missing parts supplied by reference TRBV7-3 and TRBJ1-4, is GAGVSQTPSNKVTEKGKYVELRCDPISGHTALYWYRQSLGQGPEFLIYFQGTGAADDSGLPNDRFFAVRPEGSVSTLKIQRTERGDSAVYLCASSRGRGEKLFFGSGTQLSVL.

This clonotype came up a few times. The chain employs TRBV4-2 and TRBJ2-1; no firm D call. Trimming stripped 4 bases from V and 5 bases from J, with 18 bases between. CDR1 LGHNA and CDR2 YNFKEQ come from the germline V gene. The CDR3 spans 16 residues. CDR3 sequence (DNA): TGTGCCAGCAGCCCCCTCCAGAGCTGGCCCCACAATGAGCAGTTCTTC. Its protein is CASSPLQSWPHNEQFF.

This clonotype showed up just a few times. The chain carries TRBV9 and TRBJ2-3, with 8 nucleotides matching TRBD2. The CDR3 loop spans 14 amino acids. V was pared by 3 bases and J by 1 base, with 1 base of the junction left unmatched. CDR1 is SGDLS and CDR2 is YYNGEE in the germline V gene. The DNA of the CDR3 is TGTGCCAGCAGCGCGGGGGGGGGCACAGATACGCAGTATTTT. This translates into CASSAGGGTDTQYF.

The rearrangement joins TRBV12-3 or TRBV12-4 to TRBJ1-5; TRBD1 is a possible D gene (5 bases). The V end was cut by 6 bases, the J end by 4 bases, with 13 bases between. This CDR3 has 14 amino acids. CDR3 in amino acids: CASSPQGINQPQHF. The DNA of the CDR3 is TGTGCCAGCAGCCCCCAGGGTATTAATCAGCCCCAGCATTTT.

This clonotype was observed a handful of times. This chain connects TRBV7-6 to TRBJ2-1, with TRBD1 matching 10 bases. Germline loops: CDR1 SGHVS, CDR2 FNYEAQ. With V trimmed by 3 bases and J by 6 bases, 5 bases remained unmatched. There are 15 residues in the CDR3. CDR3 bases: TGTGCCAGCAGCTTCGGGACAGGGGTCGGCAATGAGCAGTTCTTC. It encodes CASSFGTGVGNEQFF. Variable domain in full (rest from reference TRBV7-6 and TRBJ2-1): GAGVSQSPRYKVTKRGQDVALRCDPISGHVSLYWYRQALGQGPEFLTYFNYEAQQDKSGLPNDRFSAERPEGSISTLTIQRTEQRDSAMYRCASSFGTGVGNEQFFGPGTRLTVL.